Listed below are T cell receptor beta chains from one sample, sequenced in a study of identical twins. Via MiXCR, TCRdb re-called the 5' RACE reads, giving one row per CDR3 protein. Of more than 400,000 distinct CDR3 sequences in the sample, over 12% were seen once. These records were also assigned to another study, of yellow fever vaccine responses in identical twins.

Sample: CD4+ T cells sorted from blood. The receptor source for this set is a woman aged 18-30 years in good health. Both conserved end residues are part of each CDR3. The D gene is left open where the match is weak. Clone sizes are given selectively: once, few, many, or a class where the clone is expanded.

CDR3,DNA,V,D,size,J
CASSSPGTGGYF,TGTGCCAGCAGTTCTCCAGGGACAGGGGGTTACTTC,TRBV28,TRBD1,few,TRBJ2-7
CASSLGTSGASTDTQYF,TGTGCCAGCAGCCTTGGGACTAGCGGGGCTAGCACAGATACGCAGTATTTT,TRBV7-3,TRBD2,few,TRBJ2-3
CASSLFRTSQETQYF,TGCGCCAGCAGCTTGTTTCGGACAAGCCAAGAGACCCAGTACTTC,TRBV5-1,-,-,TRBJ2-5
CASSLSLTTNTGELFF,TGTGCCAGCAGCCTAAGTTTAACTACGAACACCGGGGAGCTGTTTTTT,TRBV7-2,-,few,TRBJ2-2
CASSLAGLGSGDTQYF,TGCGCCAGCAGCTTGGCCGGTTTGGGATCGGGAGATACGCAGTATTTT,TRBV5-1,-,-,TRBJ2-3
CASSLDQGLSYEQYF,TGCGCCAGCAGCTTGGATCAGGGTCTCTCCTACGAGCAGTACTTC,TRBV5-1,-,-,TRBJ2-7
CASSHNTGELFF,TGTGCCAGCAGCCATAACACCGGGGAGCTGTTTTTT,TRBV3-1,-,many,TRBJ2-2
CSASDFGPNEQFF,TGCAGTGCTAGCGATTTCGGGCCCAATGAGCAGTTCTTC,TRBV20-1,-,-,TRBJ2-1
CASTSGTSGVGETQYF,TGCGCCAGCACCTCCGGGACTAGCGGGGTTGGAGAGACCCAGTACTTC,TRBV5-1,TRBD2,-,TRBJ2-5
CSAFFLNNEQFF,TGCAGTGCCTTCTTTCTGAACAATGAGCAGTTCTTC,TRBV20-1,-,-,TRBJ2-1
CATSDRTAGEQYF,TGTGCCACCAGTGATCGGACTGCCGGCGAGCAGTACTTC,TRBV24-1,-,-,TRBJ2-7
CASSEGVRVYEQYF,TGTGCCAGCAGCGAGGGGGTCAGGGTCTACGAGCAGTACTTC,TRBV28,-,-,TRBJ2-7
CASSAQGANTGELFF,TGTGCCAGCAGTGCCCAGGGCGCGAACACCGGGGAGCTGTTTTTT,TRBV12-3/TRBV12-4,-,-,TRBJ2-2
CASRGQYDEQFF,TGTGCCAGCCGCGGGCAGTATGATGAGCAGTTCTTC,TRBV12-3/TRBV12-4,-,-,TRBJ2-1
CATSDNSRLAGAWEQYF,TGTGCCACCAGTGATAATTCAAGACTAGCGGGAGCCTGGGAGCAGTACTTC,TRBV24-1,TRBD2,many,TRBJ2-7
CSATDPGSGNYEQYF,TGCAGTGCTACAGATCCAGGTAGCGGGAATTACGAGCAGTACTTC,TRBV20-1,TRBD2,-,TRBJ2-7
CSARGLATEAFF,TGCAGTGCTAGAGGGTTGGCCACTGAAGCTTTCTTT,TRBV20-1,-,few,TRBJ1-1
CSVWQGNEQFF,TGCAGTGTTTGGCAGGGGAATGAGCAGTTCTTC,TRBV20-1,-,many,TRBJ2-1
CASSTGVSYNEQFF,TGTGCCAGCAGTACAGGGGTTTCCTACAATGAGCAGTTCTTC,TRBV6-1,TRBD1,few,TRBJ2-1
CASSVDTTNTGELFF,TGTGCCAGCAGCGTAGACACAACGAACACCGGGGAGCTGTTTTTT,TRBV9,-,-,TRBJ2-2
CSVVLDRLLQQFF,TGCAGCGTTGTATTGGACAGGTTACTACAGCAGTTCTTC,TRBV29-1,TRBD1,few,TRBJ2-1
CSARSGTSHSTDTQYF,TGCAGTGCTAGGTCCGGGACTAGCCATAGCACAGATACGCAGTATTTT,TRBV20-1,TRBD2,-,TRBJ2-3
CASSSRGLDNEQFF,TGTGCCAGTTCCTCCAGGGGGCTCGACAATGAGCAGTTCTTC,TRBV19,TRBD1,few,TRBJ2-1
CSANPSQNIQYF,TGCAGTGCTAACCCCTCTCAAAACATTCAGTACTTC,TRBV20-1,-,few,TRBJ2-4
CASSPTSGVQYF,TGTGCCAGCAGCCCCACTAGCGGGGTGCAGTATTTT,TRBV6-6,TRBD2,few,TRBJ2-3
CASKHSGRATEQYF,TGTGCCAGCAAGCATAGCGGGAGGGCGACCGAGCAGTACTTC,TRBV6-1,TRBD2,many,TRBJ2-7
CAFCLKHRTSGIPMYEQYF,TGTGCCTTCTGTTTAAAGCATCGGACTAGCGGGATTCCGATGTACGAGCAGTACTTC,TRBV12-3/TRBV12-4,TRBD2,-,TRBJ2-7
CASSQDMGGGASTDTQYF,TGTGCCAGCAGCCAAGATATGGGGGGCGGAGCTAGCACAGATACGCAGTATTTT,TRBV3-1,-,many,TRBJ2-3
CASIGSSYNEQFF,TGTGCCAGCATAGGGAGCTCCTACAATGAGCAGTTCTTC,TRBV6-2/TRBV6-3,-,-,TRBJ2-1
CASSEMTGHSGNTIYF,TGCGCCAGCAGCGAGATGACAGGGCACTCTGGAAACACCATATATTTT,TRBV5-1,TRBD1,few,TRBJ1-3
CASSPRAGGRWNEQFF,TGTGCCAGCAGCCCCCGGGCGGGGGGCCGTTGGAATGAGCAGTTCTTC,TRBV3-1,TRBD2,-,TRBJ2-1
CASSPSRVETGELFF,TGTGCCAGCAGCCCCAGTCGGGTAGAAACCGGGGAGCTGTTTTTT,TRBV7-8,-,few,TRBJ2-2
CASSPNEYQETQYF,TGTGCCAGCAGCCCGAATGAGTACCAAGAGACCCAGTACTTC,TRBV7-6,-,-,TRBJ2-5
CASSSLEGGYGYTF,TGTGCCAGCAGCTCTTTAGAGGGGGGGTATGGCTACACCTTC,TRBV7-9,-,few,TRBJ1-2
CASRPGLAGDTQYF,TGTGCCAGCAGACCGGGACTAGCGGGGGATACGCAGTATTTT,TRBV12-3/TRBV12-4,TRBD2,few,TRBJ2-3
CASSLGINEQFF,TGTGCCAGCAGCCTAGGTATCAATGAGCAGTTCTTC,TRBV14,-,few,TRBJ2-1
CASSQGTEYSPLHF,TGTGCCAGCAGCCAAGGGACAGAGTATTCACCCCTCCACTTT,TRBV6-1,TRBD1,-,TRBJ1-6
CASSLTGVRGRSYNEQFF,TGTGCCAGCAGCTTAACAGGAGTCAGGGGTAGGTCCTACAATGAGCAGTTCTTC,TRBV7-3,-,few,TRBJ2-1
CASTDGLAGGNEQFF,TGTGCCAGCACCGATGGGCTAGCGGGGGGGAATGAGCAGTTCTTC,TRBV6-2/TRBV6-3,TRBD2,few,TRBJ2-1
CASSFKTGGNSYEQYF,TGTGCCAGCAGTTTTAAGACAGGGGGAAACTCCTACGAGCAGTACTTC,TRBV7-9,TRBD1,-,TRBJ2-7
CASSLYTSGGETQYF,TGTGCCAGCAGCTTATACACTAGCGGGGGAGAGACCCAGTACTTC,TRBV5-6,TRBD2,few,TRBJ2-5
CASRLRGPWDEQFF,TGTGCCAGCAGGCTCAGGGGGCCTTGGGATGAGCAGTTCTTC,TRBV28,TRBD1,-,TRBJ2-1
CASSLEGTYTGELFF,TGTGCCAGCAGCCTAGAGGGGACGTACACCGGGGAGCTGTTTTTT,TRBV3-1,-,few,TRBJ2-2
CSASGDSPDPETQYF,TGCAGTGCTAGCGGTGACAGCCCGGACCCAGAGACCCAGTACTTC,TRBV20-1,-,few,TRBJ2-5
CASSLVGQGAPGELFF,TGTGCCAGCAGCTTAGTAGGACAGGGGGCTCCCGGGGAGCTGTTTTTT,TRBV7-8,TRBD1,-,TRBJ2-2
CASGGEDAGANVLTF,TGTGCCAGCGGGGGGGAGGATGCTGGGGCCAACGTCCTGACTTTC,TRBV28,TRBD2,few,TRBJ2-6
CASSLMDSLYNEQFF,TGTGCCAGCAGCCTAATGGACAGTCTTTACAATGAGCAGTTCTTC,TRBV3-1,-,-,TRBJ2-1
CASSLAKGVNEQFF,TGCGCCAGCAGCTTGGCCAAGGGAGTAAATGAGCAGTTCTTC,TRBV5-1,-,many,TRBJ2-1
CASSKRGEQYF,TGTGCCAGTTCGAAGAGAGGCGAGCAGTACTTC,TRBV12-3/TRBV12-4,-,many,TRBJ2-7
CASSKGQGRGELFF,TGTGCCAGCAGCAAAGGACAGGGTAGAGGGGAGCTGTTTTTT,TRBV7-9,TRBD1,-,TRBJ2-2
CASRRLVSEQFF,TGTGCCAGCAGACGACTAGTCTCGGAGCAGTTCTTC,TRBV12-3/TRBV12-4,-,-,TRBJ2-1
CASSQGVEVKSLHF,TGCGCCAGCAGCCAAGGGGTCGAGGTGAAGTCCCTCCACTTT,TRBV4-1,-,-,TRBJ1-6
CAISTGTVNTEAFF,TGTGCCATCAGTACCGGGACGGTGAACACTGAAGCTTTCTTT,TRBV10-3,-,-,TRBJ1-1
CSARDRREGRTDTQYF,TGCAGTGCTAGAGATAGGAGGGAGGGACGCACAGATACGCAGTATTTT,TRBV20-1,TRBD2,few,TRBJ2-3
CASSGSGRASYTQYF,TGTGCCAGCAGTGGTAGCGGGAGGGCATCTTATACGCAGTATTTT,TRBV12-3/TRBV12-4,TRBD2,-,TRBJ2-3
CASSFDYLAQYF,TGCGCCAGCAGCTTCGACTATCTGGCTCAGTATTTT,TRBV5-1,-,-,TRBJ2-3
CSAQKETQYF,TGCAGTGCTCAAAAAGAGACCCAGTACTTC,TRBV20-1,-,few,TRBJ2-5